The 13 T cell receptor beta chains reported below all come from one sample, sequenced in a study of T-cell reconstitution after alpha-beta-depleted transplantation in children. The TCRbeta library was prepared with unique molecular identifiers. Using its own MiXCR run on the PCR reads, TCRdb lists one record per CDR3 protein. The data contain around 480,000 distinct CDR3 sequences, approximately 32% of them singletons. The input for sequencing was PBMCs from the stem cell graft donor, taken from the stem cell graft. The receptors originated from a human donor who donated a stem cell graft to a child with aplastic anemia.

This rearrangement joins TRBV7-2 to TRBJ2-2; D gene uncertain. Germline values: CDR1 SGHTA, CDR2 FQGNSA. V dropped 11 bases and J dropped 1 base, with 8 bases sitting between them. The CDR3 length is 12 residues. The CDR3 region is CAVGQNTGELFF. CDR3 nucleotide sequence: TGTGCCGTAGGGCAGAACACCGGGGAGCTGTTTTTT. The whole variable domain, remainder taken from reference TRBV7-2 and TRBJ2-2, is GAGVSQSPSNKVTEKGKDVELRCDPISGHTALYWYRQSLGQGLEFLIYFQGNSAPDKSGLPSDRFSAERTGGSVSTLTIQRTQQEDSAVYLCAVGQNTGELFFGEGSRLTVL.

The chain carries TRBV7-2 and TRBJ2-3; 9 bases match TRBD1. There are 16 residues in the CDR3. CDR1 is SGHTA and CDR2 is FQGNSA in the germline V gene. V dropped 4 bases and J dropped 5; count of bases not matched to a gene: 10. The CDR3 coding sequence is TGTGCCAGCAGCTCCCGAGGGGGACAGGGCATAGATACGCAGTATTTT. This gives the protein CASSSRGGQGIDTQYF.

This chain links TRBV6-1 with TRBJ2-1, with D hard to call. Looked up from germline, CDR1 is MNHNS and CDR2 is SASEGT. Trimming took off 0 bases at V and 2 bases at J, with 14 bases between the two ends. The CDR3 runs 17 residues. The CDR3 here is CASSEAHPGMAYNEQFF. The CDR3 nucleotides read TGTGCCAGCAGTGAAGCGCACCCGGGTATGGCCTACAATGAGCAGTTCTTC.

This clonotype was counted between two and nine times. V usage is TRBV7-3 and J usage is TRBJ2-1, with D perhaps matching TRBD2 (6 bases). V was clipped by 1 base and J by 0 bases, with 13 bases between them. The CDR3 is made up of 17 amino acids. Germline-derived CDR1 and CDR2 are SGHTA and FQGTGA. The CDR3 DNA reads as TGTGCCAGCAGCTTAAAAGGAGGGCGGGTCTCCTACAATGAGCAGTTCTTC. The encoded protein is CASSLKGGRVSYNEQFF.

This clonotype was seen more than once but under ten times. The chain joins TRBV20-1 to TRBJ1-5, with a tentative D call TRBD1 (5 bases). CDR3 length: 17 residues. The V gene lost 0 bases and the J gene lost 1 base, with 16 bases spanning the gap. Germline V gene lookup returns CDR1 DFQATT and CDR2 SNEGSKA (reference sequence). The CDR3 region has the DNA TGCAGTGCTAGAGAGACCGGAGGGGAAAGAAGCAATCAGCCCCAGCATTTT. This sequence encodes CSARETGGERSNQPQHF.

This clonotype was seen a handful of times. The V and J genes are TRBV18 and TRBJ2-5; no firm D call. The CDR3 has 15 amino acids. Trimming removed 5 bases from V and 0 bases from J, with 13 bases in between. Per germline, CDR1 KGHSH and CDR2 LQKENI. CDR3 protein: CASSMDAWYQETQYF. The CDR3 DNA sequence: TGTGCCAGCTCAATGGACGCCTGGTACCAAGAGACCCAGTACTTC.

This clonotype was counted between two and nine times. The chain recombines TRBV7-2 with TRBJ2-7; the D call may be TRBD1 or TRBD2 (5 bases each). In germline, CDR1 is SGHTA, CDR2 FQGNSA. The V gene lost 0 bases and the J gene lost 0 bases, with 9 bases spanning the gap. The CDR3 is 15 amino acids. DNA of the CDR3: TGTGCCAGCAGCTTAGCCGGGACCGCCTCCTACGAGCAGTACTTC. Amino acid sequence: CASSLAGTASYEQYF.

The J gene is TRBJ1-2, the V gene TRBV6-1; TRBD1 might be the D (6 bases). This CDR3 is 16 amino acids long. CDR1 is MNHNS and CDR2 is SASEGT in the germline V gene. Trimming shortened V by 5 bases and J by 6 bases, and 22 bases separated the two germline ends. The CDR3 is CASSTEKTGNSDGYTF. The DNA of the CDR3 is TGTGCCAGCAGTACGGAGAAAACAGGGAATTCAGATGGCTACACCTTC.

The gene calls are TRBV20-1 and TRBJ2-5, with 8 bases fitting TRBD2. Germline trimming cut 4 bases from V and 1 base from J; bases unmatched to any gene: 11. This CDR3 is built from 16 residues. Per germline, CDR1 DFQATT and CDR2 SNEGSKA (reference sequence). The CDR3 sequence is CSAISLETSAQETQYF. CDR3 in DNA: TGCAGTGCTATCTCTTTGGAGACTAGCGCCCAAGAGACCCAGTACTTC.

This clonotype came up a few times. V gene TRBV20-1 combines with J gene TRBJ1-1, with a possible D match to TRBD1 (6 bases). Trimming left V 3 bases short and J 0 bases short, with 17 bases between. Germline loops: CDR1 DFQATT, CDR2 SNEGSKA (reference sequence). This CDR3 contains 16 residues. CDR3 loop: CSARLQGVTMNTEAFF. The DNA for the CDR3 is TGCAGTGCTAGGCTACAGGGAGTAACCATGAACACTGAAGCTTTCTTT.

The sample holds a few counts of this clonotype. CDR3 in DNA: TGCAGCGCCCAGGGGGGGAACACTGAAGCTTTCTTT. The encoded protein is CSAQGGNTEAFF. V usage is TRBV29-1 and J usage is TRBJ1-1; 7 nucleotides align to TRBD1. The J segment lost 1 base and the V segment lost 7 bases, leaving 3 bases of the junction unmatched. CDR1 is SQVTM and CDR2 is ANQGSEA in the germline V gene. The CDR3 length is 12 residues.

This clonotype was seen ten or more times. This rearrangement joins TRBV6-2 or TRBV6-3 to TRBJ2-2; D gene ambiguous. The CDR3 consists of 14 residues. Germline V gene data show CDR1 as MNHEY and CDR2 as SVGEGT. V was pared by 7 bases and J by 6 bases, with 15 bases between. CDR3 sequence reads: CASNSGPESGELFF. The CDR3 DNA reads TGTGCCAGCAATTCCGGACCCGAATCCGGGGAGCTGTTTTTT.

This clonotype has only a few counts. The V gene is TRBV29-1, the J gene TRBJ2-3; D may be TRBD1 (6 bases). Germline V CDR1 and CDR2: SQVTM, ANQGSEA. The CDR3 contains 14 residues. The V end was cut by 7 bases, the J end by 2 bases, with 16 bases between. DNA of the CDR3: TGCAGCGCCCTTTTGGGGGCCAACACAGATACGCAGTATTTT. This translates into CSALLGANTDTQYF.